Listed below are T cell receptor beta chains from one sample, sequenced in a study of blood T cells in healthy people across ages. TCRdb used MiXCR to reprocess the 5' RACE reads, holding one entry per CDR3 protein. The sample yields about 1.4 million distinct CDR3 sequences, roughly 64% seen once. The source material was blood. These receptors all stem from a young man in good health. The CDR3 runs from the conserved cysteine through the conserved F or W. The D gene is left open where the match is weak. The size of a clone is reported for some rows only, either as once, few or many, or as a class for expanded clones.

16 TRBJ2-2 TRBV15 TRBD2 NA TGTGCCACCAGAGAAATAGCGGGGGGGAACACCGGGGAGCTGTTTTTT CATREIAGGNTGELFF
13 TRBJ2-7 TRBV14 NA NA TGTGCCAGCAGCCAACTTGGGGACTACGAGCAGTACTTC CASSQLGDYEQYF
13 TRBJ1-2 TRBV6-2/TRBV6-3 TRBD1 few TGTGCCAGCAGTTACGGACAGGGTGGTGGCTACACCTTC CASSYGQGGGYTF
12 TRBJ2-3 TRBV7-2 NA NA TGTGCCAGCAGCCAAAACCTAGATACGCAGTATTTT CASSQNLDTQYF
15 TRBJ2-3 TRBV27 NA NA TGTGCCAGCAGACGATCTAGCGCCGTCACAGATACGCAGTATTTT CASRRSSAVTDTQYF
15 TRBJ2-3 TRBV12-3/TRBV12-4 TRBD2 NA TGTGCCAGCAGTTGGCGGGGGGGGCCCACAGATACGCAGTATTTT CASSWRGGPTDTQYF
14 TRBJ2-7 TRBV7-2 NA few TGTGCCAGCACCACATTAGTTACCCCCTACGAGCAGTACTTC CASTTLVTPYEQYF
14 TRBJ1-1 TRBV15 NA NA TGTGCCACCAGCAGGGACCAAGCGAGCACTGAAGCTTTCTTT CATSRDQASTEAFF
13 TRBJ2-1 TRBV29-1 TRBD1 NA TGCAGCGTGAAGCCGACAGGGGGCGATGAGCAGTTCTTC CSVKPTGGDEQFF
16 TRBJ2-5 TRBV10-3 TRBD1 NA TGTGCCATCAGTGAGGAGCGACAGGGGGAAAAAGAGACCCAGTACTTC CAISEERQGEKETQYF
14 TRBJ2-7 TRBV5-5 NA NA TGTGCCAGCGGGGCTTCGGCCGATGTATACGAGCAGTACTTC CASGASADVYEQYF
9 TRBJ1-5 TRBV29-1 NA few TGCAGCCGCAGCAAGCCCCAGCATTTT CSRSKPQHF
13 TRBJ2-3 TRBV9 NA NA TGTGCCAGCAGTCGCGGACGGACAGATACGCAGTATTTT CASSRGRTDTQYF
16 TRBJ2-5 TRBV5-1 NA NA TGCGCCAGCAGCTTGGAGGGGCCAACAAACCAAGAGACCCAGTACTTC CASSLEGPTNQETQYF
13 TRBJ2-1 TRBV7-2 NA NA TGTGCCAGCGGTTGGGGTTCCTACAATGAGCAGTTCTTC CASGWGSYNEQFF
16 TRBJ2-1 TRBV24-1 NA NA TGTGCCACCAACCGCACAGGACCGAAGTTCAAGACGGAGCAGTTCTTC CATNRTGPKFKTEQFF
14 TRBJ2-7 TRBV6-5 NA few TGTGCCAGCAGTTACTCCGGGGCCGCCTACGAGCAGTACTTC CASSYSGAAYEQYF
14 TRBJ2-1 TRBV5-1 TRBD1 NA TGCGCCAGCAGCCCCTGGACAGGATGGGATGAGCAGTTCTTC CASSPWTGWDEQFF
17 TRBJ2-5 TRBV5-1 TRBD2 NA TGCGCCAGCAGCTTGGTCGCCCTAGCGGGACACCAAGAGGCCCAGTACTTC CASSLVALAGHQEAQYF
13 TRBJ2-3 TRBV2 NA few TGTGCCAGCAGACAGGACCCCACAGATACGCAGTATTTT CASRQDPTDTQYF
16 TRBJ2-5 TRBV6-6 NA NA TGTGCCAGCAGTTCTAGTACGCCGGGGGGCGGAGAGACCCAGTACTTC CASSSSTPGGGETQYF
16 TRBJ2-7 TRBV7-2 TRBD2 once TGTGCCAGCAGCCACCCCCCGATAGCGGGAGGCTACGAGCAGTGCTTC CASSHPPIAGGYEQCF
14 TRBJ2-4 TRBV4-1 NA NA TGCGCCAGCAGCCAAGTGGCGGACAAAAACATTCAGTACTTC CASSQVADKNIQYF
17 TRBJ1-2 TRBV5-1 TRBD1 NA TGCGCCAGCAGCTTGGGGGCCGGGACAGCGACAACCTATGGCTACACCTTC CASSLGAGTATTYGYTF
15 TRBJ2-3 TRBV28 TRBD2 NA TGTGCCAGTTCTCCCGGGACTAGTTACACAGATACGCAGTATTTT CASSPGTSYTDTQYF
15 TRBJ2-1 TRBV27 NA NA TGTGCCAGCGTTTGGGAGGGGGGAACCTACAATGAGCAGTTCTTC CASVWEGGTYNEQFF
15 TRBJ2-2 TRBV20-1 NA NA TGCAGTGCTAGTATTTCACAGGGAGGATCCGGGGAGCTGTTTTTT CSASISQGGSGELFF
14 TRBJ2-7 TRBV5-1 TRBD1 NA TGCGCCAGCAGCTCATCCGGGACAGGGCTCGAGCAGTACTTC CASSSSGTGLEQYF
15 TRBJ1-1 TRBV5-1 TRBD1 NA TGCGCCAGCAGCTCGAACAGGGGAGCGGACACTGAAGCTTTCTTT CASSSNRGADTEAFF
12 TRBJ1-6 TRBV27 NA few TGTGCCAGCAGTTTCCGGGCCTCACCCCTCCACTTT CASSFRASPLHF
15 TRBJ1-2 TRBV20-1 TRBD1 few TGCAGTGCTATACCCGGGACAGGGGACGGCTATGGCTACACCTTC CSAIPGTGDGYGYTF
15 TRBJ2-1 TRBV6-2/TRBV6-3 TRBD2 many TGTGCCAGCAGTTCCTTACTAGCGGGGGGCTATGAGCAGTTCTTC CASSSLLAGGYEQFF
15 TRBJ2-3 TRBV5-1 NA NA TGCGCCAGCAGCTTGGCGGGAAAAAGGCCAGATACGCAGTATTTT CASSLAGKRPDTQYF
13 TRBJ2-2 TRBV12-3/TRBV12-4 NA NA TGTGCCAGCAGATATTTGGGGTCCGGGGAGCTGTTTTTT CASRYLGSGELFF
17 TRBJ1-5 TRBV10-3 NA NA TGTGCCATCAGTGAGTCGACGGTAGGGCGAAAACATCAGCCCCAGCATTTT CAISESTVGRKHQPQHF
14 TRBJ1-5 TRBV4-1 NA NA TGCGCCAGCAGCCAAGCCCAGGGAGGACAGCCCCAGCATTTT CASSQAQGGQPQHF
14 TRBJ2-7 TRBV20-1 NA NA TGCAGTGCTCCCTCCAGGGCTAGGGACTACGAGCAGTACTTC CSAPSRARDYEQYF
13 TRBJ2-5 TRBV6-6 NA few TGTGCCAGCAGTTATGGCGGGGGCCGCGCCCAGTACTTC CASSYGGGRAQYF